This T cell receptor beta chain is drawn from a study of blood T cells in healthy people across ages. Study-level findings and limits: The lack of PBMC sorting stopped any conclusive naive versus antigen-experienced comparison. Per million T cells, TCR beta diversity dropped roughly linearly as age increased. Naive T cell percentage and TCR beta diversity correlated strongly.

With regard to this clonotype: The antigen is not known.

With a J-beta primer mix and a sample-barcoded 5' primer, a second PCR ran 7 to 11 cycles. TCRdb independently ran MiXCR on the 5' RACE reads; one entry per CDR3 protein. Among 790,000 or so distinct CDR3 sequences listed, more than 55% were seen once. The CDR3 is 17 residues long. With 0 bases clipped from V and 4 bases from J, the junction kept 8 bases outside the gene matches. Germline lookup yields CDR1 MGHRA and CDR2 YSYEKL. The sequenced sample consisted of blood. The clonotype originates from a man aged 35-49 years in good health. The chain employs TRBV4-1 and TRBJ2-5, with 10 positions matching TRBD2. In nucleotides, the CDR3 is TGCGCCAGCAGCCAAGATATATCAGCGGGAGGGGGAGAGACCCAGTACTTC. It is translated as CASSQDISAGGGETQYF.